This TCR beta chain was obtained from a study of T cell repertoires in ileal Crohn's disease (dated by TCRdb to between 2018 and 2021). For context, the study as a whole: Median disease duration was about eight years, and 30% to 45% of patients were identified as active smokers at the time of surgery. TCR repertoire analysis was performed in about 61 Crohn's disease patients drawn from a prospective multicentre cohort. A Rutgeerts score above i0 was used to define endoscopic postoperative recurrence. Every patient underwent surgery because of a complication, which was stricturing disease in 61% of cases and penetrating disease in around 39%. The study sequenced fewer than 200 mucosal samples from a few dozen patients, taken at several locations on the surgical specimen and at postoperative endoscopy. Postoperative therapy was given to about half of the patients, with thiopurines administered to ten to eleven patients and anti-TNF agents administered to 15 to 20 patients. The study ran alongside a multicentre cohort designed to identify predictors of early endoscopic recurrence after ileocolonic resection.

Study-wide conclusions, independent of this receptor: Only a subgroup of patients, of unstated size, had their mucosal CD4 and CD8 T cells sorted and sequenced. A significantly higher proportion of clonal expansions was observed in active smokers at surgery than in non-smokers (about 25% vs 20%, p=0.02). More high-frequency clones were carried by sorted CD8 T cells than by CD4 T cells, suggesting that mucosal expansions were mainly CD8. Higher high-frequency clone percentages at surgery were associated with endoscopic recurrence; all patients with clonality above 26.8% (18/57) had recurrence.

This clone was seen a single time. Its antigen has not been determined. No base quality values were provided; no much bigger clone lies one nucleotide off. Adults with ileal or ileocolonic Crohn's disease for whom ileocolonic resection was indicated were considered eligible. Whole ileal mucosal biopsies were kept frozen at -80 degrees C prior to DNA extraction. Genomic DNA was extracted from frozen whole biopsies using a TRizol-based method and was quantified with a NanoDrop 2000 spectrophotometer. For commercial TCRB immunosequencing, approximately 500 nanograms of biopsy DNA were submitted for each sample. CDR3 regions were amplified from genomic DNA by Adaptive Biotechnology using a two-step, amplification bias-controlled multiplex PCR. In the first PCR, primers covered every V and J gene segment, and in the second PCR, barcodes and Illumina adapters were added. An Illumina instrument was used to sequence the CDR3 libraries. The authors' pipeline ran thus. Analysis combined the vendor-provided pipelines with custom analysis of raw data in R/Bioconductor under R version 3.3.0. Clonality, which ranges from 0 to 1, was calculated as the inverse of the normalised Shannon entropy across all productive clones. High-frequency clones were defined as the repertoire share of the top 100 clones, retaining only clones passing a 95% confidence test. Overlap between samples was measured with the Morisita-Horn index, while repertoire diversity was measured with the Simpson index. TCRdb retrieved this table from immuneACCESS and kept in-frame rearrangements only. Not all clones are present; in checked studies, unresolved V genes account for under half, and no reason is known for the remainder. The DNA was the basis for D and trimming; V, J and clone size are from that table. This sample is represented by approximately 13,000 clones; approximately 78% of them were singletons. The top ten clonotypes cover roughly 4% of the sample.

This receptor was identified in an adult with Crohn's disease. Sequencing was carried out using ileal tissue.

The DNA reads TGTGCCAGCAGGTACACTAGCGGCTACGAGCAGTACTTC. Its translation reads: CASRYTSGYEQYF. In this chain, TRBV6-6 is recombined with TRBJ2-7, with TRBD2 matching 8 junction bases. Sequences MNHNY (CDR1) and SVGAGI (CDR2) are obtained from the germline V gene (reference sequence). The CDR3 holds 13 amino acids from the cysteine to the phenylalanine. The CDR3 DNA has 39 bases and is translated from base 1. After removal of 6 bases from V and 3 bases from J, the junction retains 4 bases not matched to a gene.